The 8 T cell receptor beta chains reported below all come from one sample, sequenced in a study of Ad26.COV2.S vaccination and SARS-CoV-2 variants. Treatment reported: some 20 received Ad26.COV2.S at low or high dose, single or two shots; several received placebo; per-sample allocation not given. Day 63 after the first injection of vaccine or placebo was the sampling time. Clones were read by immunoSEQ multiplex PCR, and TCRdb kept only the in-frame ones, dropping some. This repertoire shows roughly 500,000 clones, around nine tenths found once; its top ten account for 13%. The sequences come from peripheral blood, collected in a trial of Ad26.COV2.S vaccine versus placebo. These TCRs come from a person aged 18 to 59 who received the Ad26.COV2.S COVID-19 vaccine or a placebo.

Here the CDR3 reads CASSPPMGGYTF. The DNA of the CDR3 is TGTGCCAGCTCACCACCGATGGGTGGCTACACCTTC. This chain uses TRBV18 with TRBJ1-2; no clear D. CDR1 is KGHSH and CDR2 is LQKENI in the germline V gene. V was shortened by 0 bases and J by 7 bases, with 6 bases between the two germline ends. CDR3 size: 12 residues.

This clone has a handful of counts. The chain carries TRBV19 and TRBJ1-5; D is undetermined. This CDR3 contains 16 residues. V was clipped by 7 bases and J by 3 bases, with 19 bases between them. CDR1 is LNHDA and CDR2 is SQIVND in the germline V gene (reference sequence). CDR3 bases: TGTGCCAGTAATTCAGTGATAAGCACTTACAATCAGCCCCAGCATTTT. Protein product: CASNSVISTYNQPQHF.

In this sample, this clone turned up a few times. This chain connects TRBV28 to TRBJ1-2, with 8 nucleotides matching TRBD1. Germline assignment: CDR1 MDHEN and CDR2 SYDVKM. The CDR3 has 15 residues. After removal of 5 bases from V and 6 bases from J, the junction contained 11 bases not matched to a gene. CDR3 sequence reads: CASSPSGQGTNGYTF. The CDR3 region has the DNA TGTGCCAGCAGTCCGTCAGGACAGGGAACCAATGGCTACACCTTC.

This clone was detected only once. This chain connects TRBV24-1 to TRBJ1-5; the D is unclear. The V end lost 9 bases, the J end lost 0 bases, and 14 bases lay between the germline ends. This CDR3 is built from 15 residues. CDR1 and CDR2 (germline): KGHDR, SFDVKD. The CDR3 DNA reads as TGTGCCACCGCTAGCGGGGATTATAGCAATCAGCCCCAGCATTTT. It specifies CATASGDYSNQPQHF.

This clone was counted only a few times. This chain links TRBV3-1 (or the pseudogene TRBV3-2) with TRBJ1-1, with no clear D. This CDR3 is built from 14 residues. V was cut by 0 bases and J by 7 bases, with 12 bases left in between. The V gene's germline CDR1 is LGHDT and CDR2 YNNKEL (reference sequence). The CDR3 DNA reads TGTGCCAGCAGCCAAGATCGGGGAATCGATGAAGCTTTCTTT. Translated, it gives CASSQDRGIDEAFF.

A note on this clone: Other DNA sequences within the sample encode an identical CDR3. The V call is TRBV6-2 or TRBV6-3, the J call TRBJ2-7; 7 bases map to TRBD1. Germline V lookup: CDR1 MNHEY, CDR2 SVGEGT. V lost 0 bases and J lost 4; bases outside the gene matches: 3. CDR3 size: 14 residues. The CDR3 DNA reads as TGTGCCAGCAGTTACTCCGGGACAGCATACGAGCAGTACTTC. Its translation: CASSYSGTAYEQYF.

This sequence joins TRBV5-1 and TRBJ1-2; D is unresolved. There are 13 residues in the CDR3. With 1 base removed from V and 10 bases from J, the gap between germline ends came to 14 bases. Germline V gene sequence: CDR1 SGHRS, CDR2 YFSETQ. The DNA for the CDR3 is TGCGCCAGCAGCTTGTCGGCGCCGACCGACTACACCTTC. Its protein is CASSLSAPTDYTF.

This chain connects TRBV28 to TRBJ2-1; D gene ambiguous. Trimming stripped 1 base from V and 0 bases from J, with 4 bases between. There are 14 residues in the CDR3. Germline CDR1 and CDR2: MDHEN and SYDVKM. The CDR3 DNA is TGTGCCAGCAGTTTATCAAGCTCCTACAATGAGCAGTTCTTC. It translates to CASSLSSSYNEQFF.